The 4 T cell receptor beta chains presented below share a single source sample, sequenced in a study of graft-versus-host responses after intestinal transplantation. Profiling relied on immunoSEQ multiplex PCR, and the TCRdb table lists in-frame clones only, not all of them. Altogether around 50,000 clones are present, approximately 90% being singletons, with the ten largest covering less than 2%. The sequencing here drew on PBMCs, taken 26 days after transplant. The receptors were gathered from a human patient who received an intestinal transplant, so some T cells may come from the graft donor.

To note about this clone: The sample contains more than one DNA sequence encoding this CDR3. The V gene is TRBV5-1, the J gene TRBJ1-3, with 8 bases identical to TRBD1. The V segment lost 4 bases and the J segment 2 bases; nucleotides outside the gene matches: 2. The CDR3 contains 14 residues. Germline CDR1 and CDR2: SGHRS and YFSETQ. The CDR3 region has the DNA TGCGCCAGCAGCCCGGACAGGGCTGGAAACACCATATATTTT. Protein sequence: CASSPDRAGNTIYF.

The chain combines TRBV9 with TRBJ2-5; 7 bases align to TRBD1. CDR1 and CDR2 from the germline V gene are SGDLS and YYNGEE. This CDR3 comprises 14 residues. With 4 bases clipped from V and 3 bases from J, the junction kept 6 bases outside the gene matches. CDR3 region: CASSRGQGEETQYF. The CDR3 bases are TGTGCCAGCAGCAGGGGGCAGGGGGAAGAGACCCAGTACTTC. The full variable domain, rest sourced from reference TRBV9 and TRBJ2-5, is DSGVTQTPKHLITATGQRVTLRCSPRSGDLSVYWYQQSLDQGLQFLIQYYNGEERAKGNILERFSAQQFPDLHSELNLSSLELGDSALYFCASSRGQGEETQYFGPGTRLLVL.

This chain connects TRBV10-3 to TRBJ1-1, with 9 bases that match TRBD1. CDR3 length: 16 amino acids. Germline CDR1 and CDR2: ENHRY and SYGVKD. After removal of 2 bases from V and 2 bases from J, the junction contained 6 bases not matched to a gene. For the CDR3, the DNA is TGTGCCATCAGTGAGCCCGGACAGGGGCGCAACACTGAAGCTTTCTTT. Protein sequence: CAISEPGQGRNTEAFF.

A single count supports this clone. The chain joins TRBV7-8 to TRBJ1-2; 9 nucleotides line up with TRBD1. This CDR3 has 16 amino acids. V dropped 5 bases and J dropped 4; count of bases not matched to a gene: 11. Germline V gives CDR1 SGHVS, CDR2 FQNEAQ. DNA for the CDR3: TGTGCCAGCAGCCCCTACCCCGGGACAGGGATCTATGGCTACACCTTC. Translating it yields CASSPYPGTGIYGYTF.